This T cell receptor beta chain was sequenced in a study of blood T cell repertoires in COVID-19. Study details: The analysed material was cDNA or gDNA that came from T cells, B-cell-depleted T cells, or PBMCs.

As handled by the study authors: Researchers report that nucleated cell counts were estimated from reference gene primer amplification. The data were produced by immunoSEQ multiplex PCR, yet TCRdb's version contains in-frame clones alone and is incomplete. V and J calls and clone size come straight from that table; D and trimming were deduced from the DNA. The sample records about 190,000 clones, over 75% being singletons. After removal of 6 bases from V and 3 bases from J, the junction contained 8 bases not matched to a gene. The CDR3 length is 15 residues. Germline V gene lookup returns CDR1 MNHNY and CDR2 SVGAGI (reference sequence).

Material: peripheral blood. The receptor's source is a man aged 50 or older who had recovered from COVID-19. The chain has TRBV6-6 and TRBJ2-7, with 10 positions matching TRBD1. CDR3 protein: CASRAPGQGNYEQYF. DNA for the CDR3: TGTGCCAGCAGGGCACCGGGACAGGGGAACTACGAGCAGTACTTC.